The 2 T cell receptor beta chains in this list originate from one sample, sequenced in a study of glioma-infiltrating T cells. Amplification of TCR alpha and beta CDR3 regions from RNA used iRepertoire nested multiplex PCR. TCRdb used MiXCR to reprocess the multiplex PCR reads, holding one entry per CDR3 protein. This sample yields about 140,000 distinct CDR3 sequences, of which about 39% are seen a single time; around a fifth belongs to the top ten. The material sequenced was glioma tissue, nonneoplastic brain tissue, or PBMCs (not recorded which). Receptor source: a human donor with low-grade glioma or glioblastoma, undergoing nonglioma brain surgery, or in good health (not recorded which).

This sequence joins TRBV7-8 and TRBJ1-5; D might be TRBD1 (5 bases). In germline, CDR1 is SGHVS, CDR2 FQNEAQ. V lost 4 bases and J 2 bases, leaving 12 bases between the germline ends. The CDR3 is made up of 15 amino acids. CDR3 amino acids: CASSSITGGNQPQHF. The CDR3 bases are TGTGCCAGCAGCTCCATAACAGGTGGCAATCAGCCCCAGCATTTT.

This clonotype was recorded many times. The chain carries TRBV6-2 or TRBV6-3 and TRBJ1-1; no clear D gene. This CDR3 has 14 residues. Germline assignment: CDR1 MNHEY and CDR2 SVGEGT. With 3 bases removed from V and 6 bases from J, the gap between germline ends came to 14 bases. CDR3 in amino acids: CASSYWAGLPEAFF. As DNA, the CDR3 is TGTGCCAGCAGTTATTGGGCCGGACTTCCTGAAGCTTTCTTT.